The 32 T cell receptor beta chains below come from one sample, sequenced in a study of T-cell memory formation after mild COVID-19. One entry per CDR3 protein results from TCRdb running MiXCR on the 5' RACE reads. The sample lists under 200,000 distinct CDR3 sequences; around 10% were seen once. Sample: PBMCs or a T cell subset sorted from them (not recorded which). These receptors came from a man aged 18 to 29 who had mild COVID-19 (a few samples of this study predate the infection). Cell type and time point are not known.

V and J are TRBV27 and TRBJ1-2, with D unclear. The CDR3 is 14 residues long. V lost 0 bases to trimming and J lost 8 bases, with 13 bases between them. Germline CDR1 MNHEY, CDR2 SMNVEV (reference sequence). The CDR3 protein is CASSLSGLSRGYTF. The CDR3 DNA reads TGTGCCAGCAGTTTATCCGGCCTCTCTCGGGGCTACACCTTC.

The CDR3 reads CASSPERDTQYF. CDR3 nucleotide sequence: TGCGCCAGCAGCCCAGAACGGGATACGCAGTATTTT. The gene calls are TRBV5-1 and TRBJ2-3, with no clear D. V lost 4 bases, J lost 6 bases, and 9 bases lay in between. The CDR3 extends over 12 amino acids. The V gene's germline CDR1 is SGHRS and CDR2 YFSETQ.

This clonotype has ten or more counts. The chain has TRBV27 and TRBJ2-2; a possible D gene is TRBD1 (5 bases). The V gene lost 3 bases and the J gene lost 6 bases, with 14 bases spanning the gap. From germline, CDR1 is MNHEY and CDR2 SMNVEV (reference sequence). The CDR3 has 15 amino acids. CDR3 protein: CASSLRQGRSGELFF. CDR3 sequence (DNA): TGTGCCAGCAGTTTGCGGCAGGGCCGTTCCGGGGAGCTGTTTTTT.

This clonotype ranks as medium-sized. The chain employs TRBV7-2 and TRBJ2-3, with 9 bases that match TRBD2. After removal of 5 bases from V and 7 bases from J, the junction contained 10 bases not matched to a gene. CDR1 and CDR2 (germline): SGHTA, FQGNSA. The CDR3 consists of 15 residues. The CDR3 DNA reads TGTGCCAGCAGCGATCCGGGACTAGCAATGAATACGCAGTATTTT. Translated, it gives CASSDPGLAMNTQYF.

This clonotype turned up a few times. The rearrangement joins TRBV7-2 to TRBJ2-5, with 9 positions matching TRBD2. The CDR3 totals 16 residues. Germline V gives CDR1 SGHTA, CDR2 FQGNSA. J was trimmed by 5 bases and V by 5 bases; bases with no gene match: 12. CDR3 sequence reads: CASSRGRGLARETQYF. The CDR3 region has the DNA TGTGCCAGCAGCCGAGGTAGAGGACTAGCGAGGGAGACCCAGTACTTC.

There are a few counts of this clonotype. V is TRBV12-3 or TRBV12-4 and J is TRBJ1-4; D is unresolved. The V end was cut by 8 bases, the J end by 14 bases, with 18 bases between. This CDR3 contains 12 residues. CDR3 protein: CASSLGQTTLFF. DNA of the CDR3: TGTGCCAGCTCTCTTGGGCAGACGACGCTGTTTTTT.

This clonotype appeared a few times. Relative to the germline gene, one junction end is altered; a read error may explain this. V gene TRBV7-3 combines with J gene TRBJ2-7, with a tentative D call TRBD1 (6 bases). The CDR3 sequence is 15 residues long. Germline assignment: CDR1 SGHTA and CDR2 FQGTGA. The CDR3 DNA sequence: TGTGCCAGCAGCCTAACAGGGCCTGAGGGCTACGAGCAGTACTTC. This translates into CASSLTGPEGYEQYF.

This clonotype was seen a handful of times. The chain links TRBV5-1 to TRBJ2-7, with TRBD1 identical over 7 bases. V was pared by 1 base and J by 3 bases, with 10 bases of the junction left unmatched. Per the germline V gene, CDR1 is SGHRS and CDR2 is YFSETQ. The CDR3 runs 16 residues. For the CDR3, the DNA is TGCGCCAGCAGCTTGCCCTGGGACAGCGGAATCTACGAGCAGTACGTC. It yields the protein CASSLPWDSGIYEQYV.

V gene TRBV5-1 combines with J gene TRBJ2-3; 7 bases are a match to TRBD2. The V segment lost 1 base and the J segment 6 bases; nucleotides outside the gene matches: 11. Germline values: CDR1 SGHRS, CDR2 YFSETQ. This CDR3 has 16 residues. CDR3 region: CASSLISGQRTDTQYF. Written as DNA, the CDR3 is TGCGCCAGCAGCTTGATTAGCGGGCAGAGAACGGATACGCAGTATTTT.

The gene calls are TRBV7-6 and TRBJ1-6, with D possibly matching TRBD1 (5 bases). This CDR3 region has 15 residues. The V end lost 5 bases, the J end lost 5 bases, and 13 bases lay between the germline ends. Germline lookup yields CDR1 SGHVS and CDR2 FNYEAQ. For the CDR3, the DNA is TGTGCCAGCAGCCCTTCGACAGTAAATAATTCACCCCTCCACTTT. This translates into CASSPSTVNNSPLHF.

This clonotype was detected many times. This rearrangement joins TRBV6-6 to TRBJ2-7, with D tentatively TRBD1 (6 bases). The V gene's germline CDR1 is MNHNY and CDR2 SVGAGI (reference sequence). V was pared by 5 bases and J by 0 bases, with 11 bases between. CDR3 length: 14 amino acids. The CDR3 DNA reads TGTGCCAGCAGTCGAGCGACAGGCTCCTACGAGCAGTACTTC. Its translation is CASSRATGSYEQYF.

CDR3 protein: CASSRWGETEAFF. CDR3 DNA sequence: TGTGCCAGCAGTAGGTGGGGGGAAACTGAAGCTTTCTTT. The chain uses TRBV6-2 or TRBV6-3 and TRBJ1-1, with D possibly TRBD1 on 5 matching bases. Germline CDR1 reads MNHEY; CDR2 reads SVGEGT. Trimming cost V 5 bases and J 5 bases, with 12 bases left between them. CDR3 length equals 13 residues.

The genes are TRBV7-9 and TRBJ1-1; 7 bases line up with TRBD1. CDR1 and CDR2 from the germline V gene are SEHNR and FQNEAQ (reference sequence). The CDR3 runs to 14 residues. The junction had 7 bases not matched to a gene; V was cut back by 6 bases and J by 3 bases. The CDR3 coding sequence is TGTGCCAGCAGTCTAGGGGGCTTCGACACTGAAGCTTTCTTT. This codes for CASSLGGFDTEAFF.

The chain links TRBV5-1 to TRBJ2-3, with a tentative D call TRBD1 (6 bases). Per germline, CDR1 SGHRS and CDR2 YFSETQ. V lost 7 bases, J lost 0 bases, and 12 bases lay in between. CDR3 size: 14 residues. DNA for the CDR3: TGCGCCAGCGCTAGGGACACCAGCACAGATACGCAGTATTTT. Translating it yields CASARDTSTDTQYF.

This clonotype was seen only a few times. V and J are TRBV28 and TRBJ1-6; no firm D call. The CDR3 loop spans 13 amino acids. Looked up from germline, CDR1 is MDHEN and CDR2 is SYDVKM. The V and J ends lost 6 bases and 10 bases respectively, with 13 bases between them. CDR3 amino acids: CASRSPAASPLHF. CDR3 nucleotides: TGTGCCAGCAGAAGCCCAGCGGCCTCACCCCTCCACTTT.

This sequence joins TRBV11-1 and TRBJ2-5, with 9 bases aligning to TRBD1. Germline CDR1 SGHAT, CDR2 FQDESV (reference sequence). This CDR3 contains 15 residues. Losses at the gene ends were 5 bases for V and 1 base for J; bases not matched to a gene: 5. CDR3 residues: CASSLNRGRQETQYF. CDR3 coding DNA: TGTGCCAGCAGCCTAAACAGGGGGCGCCAAGAGACCCAGTACTTC.

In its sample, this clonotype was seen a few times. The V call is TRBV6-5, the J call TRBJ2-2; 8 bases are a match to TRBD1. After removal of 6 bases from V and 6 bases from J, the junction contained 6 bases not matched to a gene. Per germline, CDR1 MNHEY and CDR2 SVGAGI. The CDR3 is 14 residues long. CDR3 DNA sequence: TGTGCCAGCAGGGAACAGGGGGACTCCGGGGAGCTGTTTTTT. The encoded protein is CASREQGDSGELFF.

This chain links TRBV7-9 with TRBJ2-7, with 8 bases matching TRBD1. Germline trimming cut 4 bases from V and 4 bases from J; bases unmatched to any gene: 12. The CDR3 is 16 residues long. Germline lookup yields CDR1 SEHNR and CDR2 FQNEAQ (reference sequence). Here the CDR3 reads CASSWLTGQVKYEQYF. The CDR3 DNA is TGTGCCAGCAGCTGGCTTACGGGACAGGTGAAATACGAGCAGTACTTC.

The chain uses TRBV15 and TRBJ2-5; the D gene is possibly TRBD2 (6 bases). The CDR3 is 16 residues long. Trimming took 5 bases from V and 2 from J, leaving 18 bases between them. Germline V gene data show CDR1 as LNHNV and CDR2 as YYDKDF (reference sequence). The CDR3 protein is CATSGLRRGVQETQYF. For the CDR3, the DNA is TGTGCCACCAGCGGCCTCCGCCGCGGGGTACAAGAGACCCAGTACTTC.

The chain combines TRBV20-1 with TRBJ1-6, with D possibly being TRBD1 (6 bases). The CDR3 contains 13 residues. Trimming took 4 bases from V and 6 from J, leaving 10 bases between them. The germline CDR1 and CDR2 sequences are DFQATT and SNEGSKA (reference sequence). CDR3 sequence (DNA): TGCAGTGCTACAGGGGCTTTTAATTCACCCCTCCACTTT. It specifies CSATGAFNSPLHF.

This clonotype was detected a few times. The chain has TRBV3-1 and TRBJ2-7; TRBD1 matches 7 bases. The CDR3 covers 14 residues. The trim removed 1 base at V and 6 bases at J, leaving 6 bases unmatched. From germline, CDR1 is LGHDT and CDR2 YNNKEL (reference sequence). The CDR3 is CASSQARQGSEQYF. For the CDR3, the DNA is TGTGCCAGCAGCCAAGCTCGACAGGGATCCGAGCAGTACTTC.

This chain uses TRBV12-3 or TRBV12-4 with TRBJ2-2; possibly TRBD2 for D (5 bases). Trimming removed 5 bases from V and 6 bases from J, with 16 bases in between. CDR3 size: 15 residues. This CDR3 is CASSPPHGGAGELFF. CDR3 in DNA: TGTGCCAGCAGTCCCCCTCACGGAGGCGCCGGGGAGCTGTTTTTT.

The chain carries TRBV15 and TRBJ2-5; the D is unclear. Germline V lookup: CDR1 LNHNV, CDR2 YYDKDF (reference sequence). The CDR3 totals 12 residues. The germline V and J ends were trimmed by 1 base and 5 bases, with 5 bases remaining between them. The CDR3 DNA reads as TGTGCCACCAGCAGAGTGGAGGAGACCCAGTACTTC. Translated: CATSRVEETQYF.

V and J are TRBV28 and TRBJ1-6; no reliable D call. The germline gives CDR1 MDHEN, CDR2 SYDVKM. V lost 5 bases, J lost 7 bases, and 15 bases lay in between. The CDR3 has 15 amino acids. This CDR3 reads CASSLGGAENSPLHF. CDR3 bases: TGTGCCAGCAGTCTCGGTGGAGCCGAGAATTCACCCCTCCACTTT.

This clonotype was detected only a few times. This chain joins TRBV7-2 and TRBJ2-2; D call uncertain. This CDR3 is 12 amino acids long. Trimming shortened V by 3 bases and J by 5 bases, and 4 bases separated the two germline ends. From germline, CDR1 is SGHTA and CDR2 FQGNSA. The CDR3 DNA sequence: TGTGCCAGCAGCTTTCGGACCGGGGAGCTGTTTTTT. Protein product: CASSFRTGELFF. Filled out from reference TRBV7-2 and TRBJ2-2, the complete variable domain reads GAGVSQSPSNKVTEKGKDVELRCDPISGHTALYWYRQSLGQGLEFLIYFQGNSAPDKSGLPSDRFSAERTGGSVSTLTIQRTQQEDSAVYLCASSFRTGELFFGEGSRLTVL.

The CDR3 sequence: CASRVTGEITEAFF. The DNA of the CDR3 is TGTGCCAGTAGGGTTACAGGGGAAATCACTGAAGCTTTCTTT. The chain has TRBV19 and TRBJ1-1, with TRBD1 matching 7 bases. The CDR3 consists of 14 residues. CDR1 and CDR2 from the germline V gene are LNHDA and SQIVND (reference sequence). With V trimmed by 6 bases and J by 4 bases, 8 bases remained unmatched.

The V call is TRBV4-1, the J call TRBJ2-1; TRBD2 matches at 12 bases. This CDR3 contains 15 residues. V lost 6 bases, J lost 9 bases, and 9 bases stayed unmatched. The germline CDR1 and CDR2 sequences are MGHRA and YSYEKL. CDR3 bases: TGCGCCAGCAGTCCTAGCGGGGGGGCCCTTTCTGAGCAGTTCTTC. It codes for CASSPSGGALSEQFF.

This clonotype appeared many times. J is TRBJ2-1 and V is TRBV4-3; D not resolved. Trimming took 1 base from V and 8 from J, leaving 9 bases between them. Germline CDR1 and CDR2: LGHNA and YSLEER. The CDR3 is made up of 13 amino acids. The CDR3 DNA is TGCGCCAGCAGCCAAGCCGCAGCCGATGAGCAGTTCTTC. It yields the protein CASSQAAADEQFF.

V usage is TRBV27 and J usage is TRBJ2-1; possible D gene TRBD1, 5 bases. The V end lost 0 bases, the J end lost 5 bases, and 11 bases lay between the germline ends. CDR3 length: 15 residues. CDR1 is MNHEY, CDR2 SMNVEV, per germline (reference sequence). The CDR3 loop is CASSLSAGWNNEQFF. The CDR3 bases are TGTGCCAGCAGTTTATCGGCAGGGTGGAACAATGAGCAGTTCTTC.

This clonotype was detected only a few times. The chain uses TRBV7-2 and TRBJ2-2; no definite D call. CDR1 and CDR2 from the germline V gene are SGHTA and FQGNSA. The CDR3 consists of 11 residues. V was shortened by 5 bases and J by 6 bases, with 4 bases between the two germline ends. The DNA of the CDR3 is TGTGCCAGCAGCCCAGCCGGGGAGCTGTTTTTT. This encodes CASSPAGELFF.

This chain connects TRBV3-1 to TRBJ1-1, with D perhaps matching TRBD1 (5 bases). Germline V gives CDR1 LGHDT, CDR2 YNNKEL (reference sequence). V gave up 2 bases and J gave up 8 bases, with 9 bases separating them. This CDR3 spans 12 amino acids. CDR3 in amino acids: CASSQLRGEAFF. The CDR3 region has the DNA TGTGCCAGCAGCCAACTAAGGGGAGAAGCTTTCTTT. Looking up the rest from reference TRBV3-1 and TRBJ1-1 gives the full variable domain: DTAVSQTPKYLVTQMGNDKSIKCEQNLGHDTMYWYKQDSKKFLKIMFSYNNKELIINETVPNRFSPKSPDKAHLNLHINSLELGDSAVYFCASSQLRGEAFFGQGTRLTVV.

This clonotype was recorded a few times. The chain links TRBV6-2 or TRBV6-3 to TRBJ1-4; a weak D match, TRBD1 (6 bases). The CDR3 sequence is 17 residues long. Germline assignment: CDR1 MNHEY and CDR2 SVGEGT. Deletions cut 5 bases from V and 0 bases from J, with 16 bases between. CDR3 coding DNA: TGTGCCAGCAGTACCTACAGGGCCGGATCAACTAATGAAAAACTGTTTTTT. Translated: CASSTYRAGSTNEKLFF.